The clone carrying this TCR beta chain was picked up many times. A read error may account for a junction end that differs from germline. This sample was taken from a study of low-dose radiotherapy and immunotherapy resistance in tumors. Study background: Every two weeks, the protocol called for intravenous cyclophosphamide at 200 mg/m2. It was given one day before each radiation and immunotherapy administration.

As to time point: after trial treatment. Regarding treatment: LDRT plus nivolumab, ipilimumab, low-dose cyclophosphamide and aspirin (RACIN trial). Solid tumors that lacked tumor-infiltrating lymphocytes and were advanced were present in eligible patients. Alpha and beta chains were covered, as first-strand cDNA relied on TRAV- and TRBV-specific primers. With a constant-region primer and a V-primer adapter, TCRs were subjected to approximately 18 PCR cycles of amplification. TCRdb called the reads again in MiXCR, with one record for every CDR3 protein. Of approximately 91,000 distinct CDR3 sequences detected, roughly 20% appear once; the ten largest clones hold 10% to 15%. The CDR3 runs 16 residues.

This clonotype originated in a female donor with ovarian cancer. This sample comprised PBMCs, obtained after low-dose radiotherapy plus immunotherapy. V and J are TRBV5-3 and TRBJ1-3; unclear D gene. TRBV5-3 is marked as an open reading frame, function uncertain. Here the CDR3 reads CASSLVGGNSGNTIYF. The CDR3 region has the DNA TGTGCCAGCAGCTTGGTTGGCGGGAACTCTGGAAACACCATATATTTT.